This T cell receptor (beta chain) comes out of a study of T-cell memory formation after mild COVID-19. Turning to this clonotype: No antigen is known for it.

General study findings and limits: Pre-infection memory carried some responding clones, suggesting that cross-reactive memory joined.

TCRdb recomputed calls from the 5' RACE reads with MiXCR, one row per CDR3 protein. The sample lists around 250,000 distinct CDR3 sequences, roughly 17% occurring once. The CDR3 is 15 amino acids. Germline V gene lookup returns CDR1 MNHEY and CDR2 SVGAGI. Trimming shortened V by 6 bases and J by 2 bases, and 14 bases separated the two germline ends. The sample taken for sequencing was PBMCs or a T cell subset sorted from them (not recorded which). V usage is TRBV6-5 and J usage is TRBJ2-1, with D possibly TRBD2 on 6 matching bases. The clonotype was recovered from a man aged 18 to 30 who had mild COVID-19 (a few samples of this study predate the infection). Cell type and time point are not known. CDR3 DNA: TGTGCCAGCAGAGCCGGAGGGGTAACCTACAATGAGCAGTTCTTC. Protein: CASRAGGVTYNEQFF.